This T cell receptor (beta chain) emerged from a study of cytomegalovirus exposure and HLA in healthy donors. PCR was performed using 60 Vbeta and 13 Jbeta primers. Libraries were prepared by immunoSEQ multiplex PCR; TCRdb keeps only in-frame clonotypes and omits some of them. This listing includes about 200,000 clones. General study findings and limits: Among TCR beta chains, those listed as cytomegalovirus-associated numbered over 150. TCR beta sequences reportedly predicted the HLA-A and HLA-B alleles of most subjects accurately. In an earlier analysis, most TCR beta V segments were productive about 87% or about 30% of the time.

About this clone: Its antigen is unknown.

Germline values: CDR1 SNHLY, CDR2 FYNNEI. The length of the CDR3 is 15 residues. J gave up 6 bases and V 4 bases, and 11 bases lay outside the gene matches. Sequencing used PBMCs. V gene TRBV2 combines with J gene TRBJ2-5; TRBD1 agrees at 7 bases. The sequence was collected from a girl aged 2 to 10 in good health and CMV-seropositive. CDR3 sequence (DNA): TGTGCCAGCAGTGCGCTACAGGGGAAGTGGAAGACCCAGTACTTC. The encoded protein is CASSALQGKWKTQYF.